The 20 T cell receptor beta chains in this list originate from one sample, sequenced in a study of T cell responses to AZD1222 COVID-19 vaccine (dated by TCRdb to about 2021). Libraries were constructed by the immunoSEQ multiplex PCR assay. TCRdb took this table from immuneACCESS and kept in-frame rearrangements with V and J called. Such tables lack part of the clones; where checked against another copy, unresolved V genes explain under half of the gap, and the rest is unexplained. The sample table shows 200,000 or so clones, and almost 95% are seen once. The ten most abundant clones make up 9.2% of the sample. The sample's time point label, in plain terms: baseline before first vaccination. Sequencing used peripheral blood, obtained on day 0 of AZD1222 vaccination. The receptors here all came from an adult in good health.

The CDR3 spells CASSMTGGNDEQYF. Written as DNA, the CDR3 is TGTGCCAGCAGTATGACAGGGGGTAACGACGAGCAGTACTTC. The V call is TRBV28, the J call TRBJ2-7, with 9 bases lining up with TRBD1. This CDR3 region has 14 residues. Trimming at V came to 5 bases and at J to 5 bases, leaving 7 bases not matched to a gene. Germline V gene sequence: CDR1 MDHEN, CDR2 SYDVKM.

As DNA, the CDR3 is TGTGCCAGTAGTATACAAGGGGCCGGCTATGGCTACACCTTC. This encodes CASSIQGAGYGYTF. The chain links TRBV19 to TRBJ1-2; D possibly corresponds to TRBD1 (5 bases). The CDR3 length is 14 residues. Trimming cost V 2 bases and J 4 bases, with 11 bases left between them. Per germline, CDR1 LNHDA and CDR2 SQIVND (reference sequence).

This chain connects TRBV27 to TRBJ1-1, with TRBD1 identical over 12 bases. CDR3 size: 21 residues. In germline, CDR1 is MNHEY, CDR2 SMNVEV (reference sequence). V dropped 3 bases and J dropped 3; count of bases not matched to a gene: 20. This CDR3 reads CASSFPLPWGTGGVKDTEAFF. The DNA for the CDR3 is TGTGCCAGCAGTTTCCCTCTTCCCTGGGGGACAGGGGGCGTGAAAGACACTGAAGCTTTCTTT.

The rearrangement joins TRBV7-9 to TRBJ1-1; D might be TRBD1 (6 bases). Per germline, CDR1 SEHNR and CDR2 FQNEAQ (reference sequence). The V end was cut by 5 bases, the J end by 7 bases, with 17 bases between. This CDR3 is built from 14 residues. The CDR3 protein is CASSASGVYSEAFF. Here the CDR3 DNA reads TGTGCCAGCAGCGCTTCAGGGGTCTATAGTGAAGCTTTCTTT. The whole variable domain, remainder taken from reference TRBV7-9 and TRBJ1-1, is DTGVSQNPRHKITKRGQNVTFRCDPISEHNRLYWYRQTLGQGPEFLTYFQNEAQLEKSRLLSDRFSAERPKGSFSTLEIQRTEQGDSAMYLCASSASGVYSEAFFGQGTRLTVV.

This chain links TRBV7-2 with TRBJ2-1; tentatively, D is TRBD1 (6 bases). Germline V CDR1 and CDR2: SGHTA, FQGNSA. This CDR3 spans 18 amino acids. The V end lost 0 bases, the J end lost 0 bases, and 15 bases lay between the germline ends. Here the CDR3 DNA reads TGTGCCAGCAGCTTAGCGGGGGCGGGTTCCCCCTCCTACAATGAGCAGTTCTTC. Protein: CASSLAGAGSPSYNEQFF.

The chain employs TRBV28 and TRBJ1-2; TRBD1 might be the D (5 bases). The germline CDR1 and CDR2 sequences are MDHEN and SYDVKM. CDR3 size: 15 residues. Trimming stripped 6 bases from V and 3 bases from J, with 17 bases between. The CDR3 bases are TGTGCCAGCAGCCCAGGACAATCGGTTTACTATGGCTACACCTTC. It translates to CASSPGQSVYYGYTF.

The V call is TRBV6-2 or TRBV6-3, the J call TRBJ1-2, with TRBD1 as a possible D gene (5 bases). The CDR3 is 15 amino acids. V gave up 0 bases and J gave up 5 bases, with 13 bases separating them. CDR1 is MNHEY, CDR2 SVGEGT, per germline. The CDR3 DNA reads TGTGCCAGCAGTTACTCAGGGGCCAATTCATATGGCTACACCTTC. Protein product: CASSYSGANSYGYTF.

This rearrangement joins TRBV19 to TRBJ1-6, with 10 bases that match TRBD1. Trimming cost V 6 bases and J 10 bases; bases outside gene matches: 6. CDR3 length equals 14 residues. The germline V gene has CDR1 LNHDA and CDR2 SQIVND (reference sequence). CDR3 residues: CASRGQGIGSPLHF. For the CDR3, the DNA is TGTGCCAGTAGGGGACAGGGGATCGGATCACCCCTCCACTTT.

The chain combines TRBV6-1 with TRBJ1-2; TRBD1 is a possible D gene (6 bases). The length of the CDR3 is 12 residues. Deletions cut 3 bases from V and 4 bases from J, with 6 bases between. Germline-derived CDR1 and CDR2 are MNHNS and SASEGT. CDR3 amino acids: CASSEDSYGYTF. The CDR3 DNA sequence: TGTGCCAGCAGTGAGGACAGCTATGGCTACACCTTC.

The J gene is TRBJ1-3, the V gene TRBV28; D might be TRBD1 (5 bases). CDR3 length: 15 residues. The V end lost 4 bases, the J end lost 5 bases, and 15 bases lay between the germline ends. The germline V gene has CDR1 MDHEN and CDR2 SYDVKM. CDR3 sequence (DNA): TGTGCCAGCAGTTGGGCGCAGGGAACGAGAAACACCATATATTTT. This encodes CASSWAQGTRNTIYF.

The genes are TRBV7-9 and TRBJ2-1; D might be TRBD2 (6 bases). V gave up 1 base and J gave up 0 bases, with 13 bases separating them. The germline gives CDR1 SEHNR, CDR2 FQNEAQ (reference sequence). The CDR3 has 17 amino acids. The chain's CDR3 is CASSLGAGLSSYNEQFF. Written as DNA, the CDR3 is TGTGCCAGCAGCTTAGGGGCGGGGCTTAGCTCCTACAATGAGCAGTTCTTC.

The chain couples TRBV28 to TRBJ1-1; 8 bases fit TRBD1. This CDR3 comprises 13 residues. Germline CDR1 MDHEN, CDR2 SYDVKM. After removal of 6 bases from V and 4 bases from J, the junction contained 4 bases not matched to a gene. The CDR3 loop reads CASSNTGGTEAFF. The CDR3 DNA follows: TGTGCCAGCAGCAACACAGGGGGCACTGAAGCTTTCTTT.

The J gene is TRBJ2-7, the V gene TRBV4-1; the D is unclear. This CDR3 contains 13 residues. V shed 1 base and J shed 2 bases, with 6 bases lying between them. From germline, CDR1 is MGHRA and CDR2 YSYEKL. CDR3 loop: CASSQGPTYEQYF. CDR3 nucleotides: TGCGCCAGCAGCCAAGGACCTACCTACGAGCAGTACTTC.

The chain combines TRBV6-5 with TRBJ2-7; D gene unclear. The CDR3 totals 13 residues. Germline assignment: CDR1 MNHEY and CDR2 SVGAGI. Trimming removed 6 bases at V and 0 bases at J, with 9 bases between. Written as DNA, the CDR3 is TGTGCCAGCAGCTCCTTGGACTCCTACGAGCAGTACTTC. Amino acids: CASSSLDSYEQYF.

The J gene is TRBJ2-7, the V gene TRBV5-1, with no clear D. The ends were cut back, 2 bases at V and 1 base at J, with 16 bases in the middle. Germline V lookup: CDR1 SGHRS, CDR2 YFSETQ. The length of the CDR3 is 16 residues. The CDR3 protein is CASSLQWGDGSYEQYF. DNA of the CDR3: TGCGCCAGCAGCTTACAGTGGGGTGATGGGTCCTACGAGCAGTACTTC.

V is TRBV14 and J is TRBJ2-1, with D unclear. Germline-derived CDR1 and CDR2 are SGHDN and FVKESK. V gave up 1 base and J gave up 3 bases, with 7 bases separating them. There are 14 residues in the CDR3. The CDR3: CASSQVGFYNEQFF. CDR3 DNA sequence: TGTGCCAGCAGCCAAGTCGGCTTCTACAATGAGCAGTTCTTC.

This clone was seen only once. The gene calls are TRBV2 and TRBJ2-7; D is tentatively TRBD1 or TRBD2 (5 bases each). The ends were cut back, 9 bases at V and 1 base at J, with 19 bases in the middle. The CDR3 is 15 amino acids. The V gene's germline CDR1 is SNHLY and CDR2 FYNNEI. CDR3 sequence: CASRENGALSYEQYF. The CDR3 DNA follows: TGTGCCAGTAGGGAGAATGGGGCCCTTTCCTACGAGCAGTACTTC.

With respect to this clone: This same CDR3 is encoded by further DNA sequences in the sample. The CDR3 DNA is TGTGCCAGCAGTTACCGTGGGAACACTGAAGCTTTCTTT. Protein product: CASSYRGNTEAFF. V is TRBV6-5 and J is TRBJ1-1; D uncertain. The CDR3 runs 13 residues. The germline V gene encodes CDR1 MNHEY and CDR2 SVGAGI. V dropped 2 bases and J dropped 1 base, with 5 bases sitting between them.

The chain links TRBV2 to TRBJ1-2, with D unresolved. The CDR3 loop spans 13 amino acids. The ends were cut back, 6 bases at V and 4 bases at J, with 12 bases in the middle. Germline V CDR1 and CDR2: SNHLY, FYNNEI. The CDR3 loop is CASSATASYGYTF. CDR3 coding DNA: TGTGCCAGCAGCGCCACAGCTAGCTATGGCTACACCTTC.

The V call is TRBV28, the J call TRBJ1-2, with D unclear. V lost 7 bases and J lost 8, with 14 bases in between. Germline CDR1 MDHEN, CDR2 SYDVKM. This CDR3 region has 12 residues. The CDR3 region is CASISLGRGYTF. DNA for the CDR3: TGTGCCAGCATTTCACTCGGGAGAGGCTACACCTTC.